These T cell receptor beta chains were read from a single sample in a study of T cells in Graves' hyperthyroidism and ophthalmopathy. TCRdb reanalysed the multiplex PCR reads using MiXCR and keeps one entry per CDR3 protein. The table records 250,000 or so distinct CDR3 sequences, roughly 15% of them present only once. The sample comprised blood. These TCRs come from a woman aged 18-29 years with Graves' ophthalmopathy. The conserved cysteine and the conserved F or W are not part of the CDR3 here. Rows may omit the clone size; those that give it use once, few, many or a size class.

CDR3 protein: ASSYYRGRTKNIQY
clone size: few
V gene: TRBV5-1

CDR3 protein: VSKRREGTEAF
clone size: NA
V gene: TRBV2

CDR3 protein: ASSEALGVLQETQY
clone size: many
V gene: TRBV6-1

CDR3 protein: ASSLLGLAAISSYNEQF
clone size: many
V gene: TRBV7-9

CDR3 protein: ASSDQRQGAAGEQF
clone size: many
V gene: TRBV14

CDR3 protein: SARRYSYEQY
clone size: many
V gene: TRBV20-1

CDR3 protein: AISEGSGGYNEQF
clone size: few
V gene: TRBV10-3

CDR3 protein: ASNPLGVYPYGYT
clone size: many
V gene: TRBV12-3/TRBV12-4

CDR3 protein: ASRSPGQGVQETQY
clone size: NA
V gene: TRBV7-2

CDR3 protein: ASSPLGHETDTQY
clone size: many
V gene: TRBV7-2

CDR3 protein: ASSPIWGPSYEQY
clone size: many
V gene: TRBV3-1

CDR3 protein: ASIRTLGDTQY
clone size: few
V gene: TRBV6-1

CDR3 protein: ASSVVGGLYNEQF
clone size: few
V gene: TRBV5-1

CDR3 protein: ASSTSGGPRTQY
clone size: many
V gene: TRBV28

CDR3 protein: SAHPGRNEQF
clone size: NA
V gene: TRBV20-1

CDR3 protein: ASSLSPRLTYEQY
clone size: many
V gene: TRBV27

CDR3 protein: ASSIRWARSENEQF
clone size: many
V gene: TRBV19

CDR3 protein: ATSSRTGGSTGANVLT
clone size: NA
V gene: TRBV24-1

CDR3 protein: ASSLSHNEQF
clone size: many
V gene: TRBV11-2

CDR3 protein: ASSQPLAGGRNEQF
clone size: NA
V gene: TRBV3-1

CDR3 protein: ASSQDNTGVDEKLF
clone size: many
V gene: TRBV4-1

CDR3 protein: SARGDSYTEAF
clone size: NA
V gene: TRBV20-1

CDR3 protein: ASSLSTGNYGYT
clone size: many
V gene: TRBV7-2

CDR3 protein: ASSQGGGGNQPQH
clone size: many
V gene: TRBV4-2

CDR3 protein: ASSLDAASGYYEQY
clone size: NA
V gene: TRBV5-5

CDR3 protein: ASSLGGRQGGFYGYT
clone size: NA
V gene: TRBV11-2

CDR3 protein: ASSFPDGAYEQY
clone size: many
V gene: TRBV28

CDR3 protein: ASSYSSTGNYGYT
clone size: many
V gene: TRBV7-9

CDR3 protein: ASSLYRDTDQPQH
clone size: many
V gene: TRBV28

CDR3 protein: SVDRAANYGYT
clone size: many
V gene: TRBV29-1

CDR3 protein: ASSGRLNTEAF
clone size: many
V gene: TRBV6-1

CDR3 protein: ASRRTSGNQETQY
clone size: many
V gene: TRBV3-1

CDR3 protein: ASSAGQGDYGYT
clone size: many
V gene: TRBV9

CDR3 protein: ASSERDRGRVNYGYT
clone size: many
V gene: TRBV6-1

CDR3 protein: ASSLLEVETQY
clone size: many
V gene: TRBV5-8

CDR3 protein: ASSFGGLAEARYDTQY
clone size: NA
V gene: TRBV28

CDR3 protein: ASSPGQANQPQH
clone size: many
V gene: TRBV5-1

CDR3 protein: ATSLDSNTGELF
clone size: many
V gene: TRBV24-1

CDR3 protein: ASSLAPVAGGTDTQY
clone size: many
V gene: TRBV5-1

CDR3 protein: ASSFPAGGDGEAF
clone size: many
V gene: TRBV28

CDR3 protein: ASSVAPGQLNYGYT
clone size: many
V gene: TRBV9

CDR3 protein: ATSRDPSIQY
clone size: many
V gene: TRBV15

CDR3 protein: ASSLVRDAKLF
clone size: many
V gene: TRBV5-6

CDR3 protein: ASVVGGRNEQF
clone size: many
V gene: TRBV2